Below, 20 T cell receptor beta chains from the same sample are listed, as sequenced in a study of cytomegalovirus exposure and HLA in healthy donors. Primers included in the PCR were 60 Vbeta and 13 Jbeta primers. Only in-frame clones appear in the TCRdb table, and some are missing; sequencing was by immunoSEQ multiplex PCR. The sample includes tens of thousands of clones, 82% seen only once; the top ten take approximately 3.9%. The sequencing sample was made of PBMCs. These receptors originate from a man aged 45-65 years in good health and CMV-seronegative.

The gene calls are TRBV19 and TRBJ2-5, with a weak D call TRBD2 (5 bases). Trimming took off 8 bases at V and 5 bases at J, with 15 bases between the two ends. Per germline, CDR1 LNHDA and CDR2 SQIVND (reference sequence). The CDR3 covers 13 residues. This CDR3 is CASQPKGGETQYF. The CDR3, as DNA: TGTGCCAGTCAACCAAAGGGCGGGGAGACCCAGTACTTC. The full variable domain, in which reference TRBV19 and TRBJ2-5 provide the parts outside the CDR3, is DGGITQSPKYLFRKEGQNVTLSCEQNLNHDAMYWYRQDPGQGLRLIYYSQIVNDFQKGDIAEGYSVSREKKESFPLTVTSAQKNPTAFYLCASQPKGGETQYFGPGTRLLVL.

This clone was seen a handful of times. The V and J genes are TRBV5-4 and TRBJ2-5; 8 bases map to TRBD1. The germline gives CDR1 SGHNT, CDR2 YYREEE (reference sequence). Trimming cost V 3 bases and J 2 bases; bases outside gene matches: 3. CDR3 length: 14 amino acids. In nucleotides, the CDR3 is TGTGCCAGCAGCTCCGGGACAGGACAAGAGACCCAGTACTTC. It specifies CASSSGTGQETQYF.

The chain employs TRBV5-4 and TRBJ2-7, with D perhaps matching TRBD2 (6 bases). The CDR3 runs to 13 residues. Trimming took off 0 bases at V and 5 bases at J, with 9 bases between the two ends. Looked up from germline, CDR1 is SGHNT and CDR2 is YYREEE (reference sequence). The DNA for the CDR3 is TGTGCCAGCAGCTTGGTACTAGCAGACGAGCAGTACTTC. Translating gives CASSLVLADEQYF. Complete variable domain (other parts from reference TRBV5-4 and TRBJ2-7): ETGVTQSPTHLIKTRGQQVTLRCSSQSGHNTVSWYQQALGQGPQFIFQYYREEENGRGNFPPRFSGLQFPNYSSELNVNALELDDSALYLCASSLVLADEQYFGPGTRLTVT.

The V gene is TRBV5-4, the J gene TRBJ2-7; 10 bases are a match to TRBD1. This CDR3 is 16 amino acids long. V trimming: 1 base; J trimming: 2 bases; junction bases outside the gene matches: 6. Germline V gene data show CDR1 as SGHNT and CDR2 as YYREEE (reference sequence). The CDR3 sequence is CASSLSGTGAAYEQYF. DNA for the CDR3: TGTGCCAGCAGCTTGTCCGGGACAGGGGCGGCCTACGAGCAGTACTTC.

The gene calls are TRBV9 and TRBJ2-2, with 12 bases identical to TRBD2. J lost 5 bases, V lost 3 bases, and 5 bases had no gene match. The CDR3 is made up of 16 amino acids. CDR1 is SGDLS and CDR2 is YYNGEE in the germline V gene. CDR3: CASSATSGSGTGELFF. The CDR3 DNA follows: TGTGCCAGCAGCGCGACTAGCGGGAGCGGTACCGGGGAGCTGTTTTTT.

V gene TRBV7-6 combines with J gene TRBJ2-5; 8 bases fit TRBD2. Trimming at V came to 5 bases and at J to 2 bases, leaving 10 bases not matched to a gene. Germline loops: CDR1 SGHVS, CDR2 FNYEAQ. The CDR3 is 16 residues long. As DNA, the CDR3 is TGTGCCAGCAGCGCAAGAGCGGGAGATGGGCAAGAGACCCAGTACTTC. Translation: CASSARAGDGQETQYF.

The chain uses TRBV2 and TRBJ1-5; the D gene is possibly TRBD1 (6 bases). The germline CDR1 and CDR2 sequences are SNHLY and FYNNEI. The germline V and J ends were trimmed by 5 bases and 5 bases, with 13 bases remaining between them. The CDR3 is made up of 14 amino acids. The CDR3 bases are TGTGCCAGCAGTTCAGACAGGACTTATCAGCCCCAGCATTTT. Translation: CASSSDRTYQPQHF.

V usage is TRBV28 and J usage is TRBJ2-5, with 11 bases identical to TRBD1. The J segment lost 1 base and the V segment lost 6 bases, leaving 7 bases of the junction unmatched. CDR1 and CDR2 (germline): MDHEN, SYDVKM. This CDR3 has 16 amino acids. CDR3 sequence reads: CASRTTGTGGQETQYF. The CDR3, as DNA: TGTGCCAGCAGAACCACCGGGACAGGGGGCCAAGAGACCCAGTACTTC.

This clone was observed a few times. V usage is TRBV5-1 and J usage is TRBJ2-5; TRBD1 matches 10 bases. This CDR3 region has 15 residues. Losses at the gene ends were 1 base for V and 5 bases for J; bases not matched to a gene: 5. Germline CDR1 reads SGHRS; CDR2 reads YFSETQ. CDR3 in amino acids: CASSLSGTGVETQYF. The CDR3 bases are TGCGCCAGCAGCTTGTCCGGGACAGGGGTGGAGACCCAGTACTTC.

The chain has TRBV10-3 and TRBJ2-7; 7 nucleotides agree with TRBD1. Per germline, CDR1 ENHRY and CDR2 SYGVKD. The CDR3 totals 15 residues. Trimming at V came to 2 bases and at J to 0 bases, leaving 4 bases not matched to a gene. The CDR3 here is CAISEHGTDSYEQYF. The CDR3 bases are TGTGCCATCAGTGAGCATGGGACAGACTCCTACGAGCAGTACTTC.

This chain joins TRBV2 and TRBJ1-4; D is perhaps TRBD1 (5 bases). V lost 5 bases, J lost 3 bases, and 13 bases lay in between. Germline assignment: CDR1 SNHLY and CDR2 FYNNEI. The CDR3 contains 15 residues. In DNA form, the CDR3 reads TGTGCCAGCAGTAACGAAGGGGCGGCTAATGAAAAACTGTTTTTT. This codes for CASSNEGAANEKLFF.

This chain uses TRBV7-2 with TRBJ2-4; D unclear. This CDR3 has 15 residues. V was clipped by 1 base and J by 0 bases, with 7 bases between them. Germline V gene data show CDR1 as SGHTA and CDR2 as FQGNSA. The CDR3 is CASSLGVAAKNIQYF. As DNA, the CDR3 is TGTGCCAGCAGCTTAGGGGTAGCAGCCAAAAACATTCAGTACTTC.

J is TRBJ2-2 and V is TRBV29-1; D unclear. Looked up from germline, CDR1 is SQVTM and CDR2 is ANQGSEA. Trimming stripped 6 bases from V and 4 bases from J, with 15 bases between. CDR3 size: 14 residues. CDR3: CSVREHRITGELFF. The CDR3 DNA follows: TGCAGCGTCAGAGAGCACAGAATCACCGGGGAGCTGTTTTTT.

The CDR3 DNA follows: TGTGCCAGCAGCGTAGGCCCGGCTGGAAACACCATATATTTT. It is translated as CASSVGPAGNTIYF. The rearrangement links TRBV9 to TRBJ1-3; D is uncertain. Trimming cost V 0 bases and J 2 bases, with 6 bases left between them. Germline V gene lookup returns CDR1 SGDLS and CDR2 YYNGEE. The CDR3 is 14 amino acids.

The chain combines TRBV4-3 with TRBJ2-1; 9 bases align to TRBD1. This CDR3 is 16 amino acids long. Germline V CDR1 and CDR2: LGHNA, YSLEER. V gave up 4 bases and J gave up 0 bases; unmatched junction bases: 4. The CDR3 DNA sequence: TGCGCCAGCAGCCGCTTGGACAGGGGCTCCTACAATGAGCAGTTCTTC. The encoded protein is CASSRLDRGSYNEQFF.

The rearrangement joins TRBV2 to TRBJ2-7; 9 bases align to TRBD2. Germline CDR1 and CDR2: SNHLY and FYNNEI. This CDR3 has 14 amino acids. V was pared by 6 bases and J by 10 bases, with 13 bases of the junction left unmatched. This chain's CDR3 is CASSPTWGLANQYF. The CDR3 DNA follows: TGTGCCAGCAGCCCGACCTGGGGACTAGCTAACCAGTACTTC.

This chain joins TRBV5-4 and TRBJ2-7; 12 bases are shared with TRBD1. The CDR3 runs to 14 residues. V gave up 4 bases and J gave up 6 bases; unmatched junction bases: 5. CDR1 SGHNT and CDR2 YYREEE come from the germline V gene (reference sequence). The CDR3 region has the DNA TGTGCCAGCAGCCTCCGGGACAGGGGGCTCGAGCAGTACTTC. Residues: CASSLRDRGLEQYF.

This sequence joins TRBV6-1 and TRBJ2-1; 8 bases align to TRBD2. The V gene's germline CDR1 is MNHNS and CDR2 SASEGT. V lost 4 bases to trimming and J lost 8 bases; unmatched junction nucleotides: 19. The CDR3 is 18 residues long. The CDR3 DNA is TGTGCCAGCAGTGTGCGGCGAGAAGCGGGAGCATTCTTGGATGAGCAGTTCTTC. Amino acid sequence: CASSVRREAGAFLDEQFF.

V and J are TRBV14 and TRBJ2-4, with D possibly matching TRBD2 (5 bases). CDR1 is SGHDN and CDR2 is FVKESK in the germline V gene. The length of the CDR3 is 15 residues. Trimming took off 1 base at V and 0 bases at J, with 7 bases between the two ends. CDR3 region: CASSQGGLAKNIQYF. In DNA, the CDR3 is TGTGCCAGCAGCCAAGGCGGGCTAGCCAAAAACATTCAGTACTTC. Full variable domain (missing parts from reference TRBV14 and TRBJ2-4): EAGVTQFPSHSVIEKGQTVTLRCDPISGHDNLYWYRRVMGKEIKFLLHFVKESKQDESGMPNNRFLAERTGGTYSTLKVQPAELEDSGVYFCASSQGGLAKNIQYFGAGTRLSVL.

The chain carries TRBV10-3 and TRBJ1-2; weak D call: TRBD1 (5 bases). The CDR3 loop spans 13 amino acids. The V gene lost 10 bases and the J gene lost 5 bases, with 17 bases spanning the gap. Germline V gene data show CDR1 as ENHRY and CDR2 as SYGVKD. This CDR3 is CATSPGGRYGYTF. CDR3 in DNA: TGTGCCACCTCCCCCGGGGGGAGGTATGGCTACACCTTC.